This entry features one TCR beta chain sequence. This clone was observed once. It has no known antigen specificity. No per-base quality is available; no much larger clone lies one base away. Libraries were made using the immunoSEQ multiplex PCR assay. The clones in this table, taken by TCRdb from immuneACCESS, are in-frame only. Not every clone is retained; where verified, under half of the shortfall comes from an unresolved V gene, and the cause of the rest is unknown. The sample table holds 50,000 to 75,000 clones, of which roughly 89% were seen once. The ten largest make up roughly 5.6% of the sample. This entry is derived from a study of control samples from healthy donors and cancer patients (dated by TCRdb to the early 2020s). The cysteine opens and the phenylalanine closes a CDR3 of 15 amino acids. Only CDR3 DNA is held: 45 bases, read in frame from base 1. V is shortened by 1 base, J by 4 bases, and the region joining them spans 10 bases. According to the germline V gene (reference sequence), CDR1 reads LGHDT and CDR2 reads YNNKEL.

This sequence originates from a man between 60 and 70 years old with colorectal cancer. The rearranged chain carries TRBV3-1 (or the pseudogene TRBV3-2) and TRBJ1-4; TRBD1 is a weak D gene call, 5 bases matching. Sequencing was done on a sample of PBMCs. For the CDR3, the sequence is CASSQGGGNNEKLFF. The DNA reads TGTGCCAGCAGCCAAGGGGGGGGGAATAATGAAAAACTGTTTTTT.